This TCR beta chain was sequenced in a study of blood T cells in healthy people across ages. General study findings and limits: Per million T cells, TCR beta diversity dropped about linearly as age rose. PBMCs left unsorted prevented a conclusive naive versus antigen-experienced comparison.

Combining a sample-barcoded 5' primer with a J-beta primer mix, a second PCR ran for roughly 6 to 12 cycles. Tags on each cDNA molecule came from a template-switch adaptor with 12 random nucleotides. Sequencing yielded, for each sample, at least 3 million paired-end reads carrying CDR3. TCRdb reprocessed the 5' RACE reads with MiXCR, giving one entry per CDR3 protein. The sample lists some 710,000 distinct CDR3 sequences, around half occurring once. In this sample, this clonotype turned up a few times. No antigen is known for it. This CDR3 contains 16 residues. The ends lost 5 bases at V and 7 bases at J; junction bases unmatched: 9. CDR1 and CDR2 (germline): SGHTA, FQGNSA.

The chain recombines TRBV7-2 with TRBJ2-1, with 12 bases fitting TRBD2. The source material was blood. The receptor comes from a man older than 75 in good health. CDR3 DNA: TGTGCCAGCAGCCTATCCACTAGCGGGGGGCAGAATGAGCAGTTCTTC. It translates to CASSLSTSGGQNEQFF.